This T cell receptor (beta chain) was observed in a study of T-cell reconstitution after alpha-beta-depleted transplantation in children. Preparation of the TCRbeta library involved a method that used unique molecular identifiers. TCRdb itself ran the PCR reads through MiXCR, one entry per CDR3 protein. Of under 300,000 distinct CDR3 sequences in the sample, 9.7% were seen once. This clonotype has ten or more counts. Per the germline V gene, CDR1 is MNHEY and CDR2 is SVGAGI. V was cut by 2 bases and J by 6 bases, with 11 bases left in between. The CDR3 loop spans 14 amino acids. The receptor comes from a human donor who donated a stem cell graft to a child with SCID. This sequence joins TRBV6-5 and TRBJ1-5; possibly TRBD1 for D (5 bases). Material: PBMCs from the stem cell graft donor, obtained from the stem cell graft. This chain's CDR3 is CASSYLGGGQPQHF. CDR3 bases: TGTGCCAGCAGTTACCTGGGGGGTGGTCAGCCCCAGCATTTT.